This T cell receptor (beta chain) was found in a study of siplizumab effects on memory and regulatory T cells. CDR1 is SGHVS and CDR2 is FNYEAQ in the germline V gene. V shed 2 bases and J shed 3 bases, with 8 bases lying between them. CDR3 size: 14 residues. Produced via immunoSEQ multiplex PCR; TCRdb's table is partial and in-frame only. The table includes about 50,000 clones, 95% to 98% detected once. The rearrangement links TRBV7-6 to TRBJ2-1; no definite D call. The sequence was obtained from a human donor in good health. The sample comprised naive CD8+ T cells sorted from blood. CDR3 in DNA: TGTGCCAGCAGCTTACGAGCCATCTACAATGAGCAGTTCTTC. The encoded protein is CASSLRAIYNEQFF.